Listed below are T cell receptor beta chains from one sample, sequenced in a study of identical twins. TCRdb re-called the 5' RACE reads with MiXCR, one entry per CDR3 protein. The data hold 200,000 to 300,000 distinct CDR3 sequences, with roughly 10% observed a single time. The material sequenced was memory T cells sorted from blood. The source of these receptors is a man between 50 and 59 years old in good health. Both conserved end residues are part of each CDR3. Fields, in order: D gene, J gene, V gene, clone size, CDR3 protein, CDR3 DNA. D genes are given only for firm matches. Clone size is not always given. Where it is, it says once, few, many or a class for expanded clones.

. | TRBJ1-4 | TRBV7-9 | . | CASSSRRVEEKLFF | TGTGCCAGCAGCTCCCGAAGGGTAGAGGAAAAACTGTTTTTT
TRBD1 | TRBJ1-4 | TRBV6-1 | few | CASRQTGTGGEKLFF | TGTGCCAGCAGGCAGACCGGGACAGGGGGTGAAAAACTGTTTTTT
TRBD1 | TRBJ1-5 | TRBV19 | many | CASSRNSGTGTYSNQPQHF | TGTGCCAGTAGTAGAAATTCCGGGACAGGGACCTATAGCAATCAGCCCCAGCATTTT
. | TRBJ2-1 | TRBV27 | few | CASSFSTGVWDEQFF | TGTGCCAGCAGTTTCTCGACGGGAGTATGGGATGAGCAGTTCTTC
TRBD2 | TRBJ2-2 | TRBV24-1 | . | CATSDFGGLAGAAGELFF | TGTGCCACCAGTGATTTCGGGGGACTAGCGGGAGCGGCCGGGGAGCTGTTTTTT
. | TRBJ1-6 | TRBV6-1 | . | CASSERGLGDSPLHF | TGTGCCAGCAGTGAACGAGGCCTCGGTGATTCACCCCTCCACTTT
. | TRBJ2-5 | TRBV5-6 | many | CASSWRGLETQYF | TGTGCCAGCAGCTGGAGGGGGTTGGAGACCCAGTACTTC
. | TRBJ2-7 | TRBV9 | few | CASSVDGAKVYEQYF | TGTGCCAGCAGCGTAGATGGGGCCAAAGTGTACGAGCAGTACTTC
. | TRBJ2-5 | TRBV11-2 | many | CASSLGQVRETQYF | TGTGCCAGCAGCTTAGGGCAAGTTAGAGAGACCCAGTACTTC
. | TRBJ1-5 | TRBV10-3 | many | CAIGLNQPQHF | TGTGCCATCGGTTTGAACCAGCCCCAGCATTTT
. | TRBJ2-3 | TRBV9 | many | CASSVRQADTQYF | TGTGCCAGCAGCGTCCGACAGGCAGATACGCAGTATTTT
. | TRBJ2-7 | TRBV11-2 | few | CASSLDRGTSYEQYF | TGTGCCAGCAGCTTAGATCGGGGAACGAGCTACGAGCAGTACTTC
. | TRBJ2-1 | TRBV29-1 | . | CSVEDGAIQRNEQFF | TGCAGCGTTGAAGATGGAGCGATCCAACGGAATGAGCAGTTCTTC
TRBD2 | TRBJ2-7 | TRBV5-1 | many | CASRPSGSNEQYF | TGCGCCAGCAGGCCCAGCGGGAGTAACGAGCAGTACTTC
. | TRBJ2-7 | TRBV6-2/TRBV6-3 | . | CASSSRFRDKGHYEQYF | TGTGCCAGCAGCTCACGTTTCCGGGACAAGGGCCACTACGAGCAGTACTTC
. | TRBJ1-5 | TRBV4-1 | . | CASSQEVAGNQPQHF | TGCGCCAGCAGCCAAGAAGTGGCCGGCAATCAGCCCCAGCATTTT
TRBD2 | TRBJ2-3 | TRBV10-3 | few | CAIKGLGSTDTQYF | TGTGCCATCAAAGGACTAGGGAGCACAGATACGCAGTATTTT
. | TRBJ1-1 | TRBV19 | few | CASNPLPGMNTEAFF | TGTGCCAGTAATCCCCTCCCGGGGATGAACACTGAAGCTTTCTTT
TRBD1 | TRBJ2-2 | TRBV10-1 | . | CASSEQGSTGELFF | TGCGCCAGCAGTGAACAGGGGAGCACCGGGGAGCTGTTTTTT
. | TRBJ2-3 | TRBV5-4 | many | CASSPAYTDTQYF | TGTGCCAGCAGCCCGGCTTACACAGATACGCAGTATTTT
TRBD1 | TRBJ1-5 | TRBV10-3 | few | CATHQGQINQPQHF | TGTGCCACTCATCAGGGACAGATCAATCAGCCCCAGCATTTT
TRBD2 | TRBJ2-7 | TRBV12-3/TRBV12-4 | . | CASSFGGGIEQYF | TGTGCCAGCAGTTTTGGGGGGGGGATCGAGCAGTACTTC
TRBD1 | TRBJ1-6 | TRBV7-9 | few | CASRGDSSYNSPLHF | TGTGCCAGCAGAGGGGACAGCTCCTATAATTCACCCCTCCACTTT
. | TRBJ1-4 | TRBV6-5 | . | CASSIRQFNEKLFF | TGTGCCAGCAGTATTCGACAGTTTAATGAAAAACTGTTTTTT
TRBD2 | TRBJ2-5 | TRBV4-2 | . | CASSQGSGRHQETQYF | TGTGCCAGCAGCCAAGGGAGCGGGAGGCACCAAGAGACCCAGTACTTC
TRBD1 | TRBJ2-7 | TRBV19 | . | CASSIATGAYEQYF | TGTGCCAGTAGTATAGCCACAGGGGCCTACGAGCAGTACTTC
. | TRBJ1-2 | TRBV3-1 | many | CASSRGQNYGYTF | TGTGCCAGCAGCCGCGGCCAAAACTATGGCTACACCTTC
. | TRBJ2-7 | TRBV9 | many | CASSVAEGYEQYF | TGTGCCAGCAGCGTAGCTGAGGGTTACGAGCAGTACTTC
TRBD1 | TRBJ2-7 | TRBV18 | many | CATRGTGGYEQYF | TGTGCCACTCGGGGGACAGGGGGCTACGAGCAGTACTTC
TRBD2 | TRBJ2-1 | TRBV2 | . | CASSPGLAGEGKLF | TGTGCCAGCAGTCCGGGACTAGCGGGAGAAGGGAAGCTCTTC
. | TRBJ2-2 | TRBV7-2 | few | CASSPLWAGELFF | TGTGCCAGCAGCCCCCTTTGGGCCGGGGAGCTGTTTTTT
. | TRBJ2-7 | TRBV5-5 | many | CASSLVAGQIYEQYF | TGTGCCAGCAGCTTGGTAGCAGGGCAAATCTACGAGCAGTACTTC
TRBD2 | TRBJ2-1 | TRBV7-9 | many | CASRSTSGSSNEQFF | TGTGCCAGCAGATCAACTAGCGGGAGTAGCAATGAGCAGTTCTTC
. | TRBJ1-4 | TRBV4-1 | few | CASSQGGGTLGEKLFF | TGCGCCAGCAGCCAAGGGGGGGGCACCCTCGGGGAAAAACTGTTTTTT
. | TRBJ2-3 | TRBV20-1 | few | CSAPSQGTDTQYF | TGCAGTGCCCCGTCCCAGGGGACAGATACGCAGTATTTT
. | TRBJ1-5 | TRBV20-1 | . | CSARGESGQPQHF | TGCAGTGCTAGGGGGGAGAGCGGTCAGCCCCAGCATTTT
. | TRBJ2-3 | TRBV7-2 | few | CASSLAGYITDTQYF | TGTGCCAGCAGCTTAGCGGGCTACATCACAGATACGCAGTATTTT
TRBD1 | TRBJ1-4 | TRBV12-3/TRBV12-4 | many | CASSLTGGRGEKLFF | TGTGCCAGCAGTCTTACAGGGGGCAGGGGAGAAAAACTGTTTTTT
TRBD1 | TRBJ1-6 | TRBV20-1 | few | CSARRQGNNSPLHF | TGCAGTGCTAGACGACAGGGGAATAATTCACCCCTCCACTTT
. | TRBJ2-2 | TRBV6-1 | many | CASTLTLATGELFF | TGTGCCAGCACCCTGACCTTGGCCACCGGGGAGCTGTTTTTT
. | TRBJ1-1 | TRBV27 | many | CASSLRYGGGTEAFF | TGTGCCAGCAGTTTACGGTACGGGGGTGGCACTGAAGCTTTCTTT
. | TRBJ1-4 | TRBV27 | few | CASSFGPNEKLFF | TGTGCCAGCAGTTTTGGCCCTAATGAAAAACTGTTTTTT
. | TRBJ1-1 | TRBV6-2/TRBV6-3 | . | CASSAPGRAFF | TGTGCCAGCAGTGCGCCCGGACGGGCTTTCTTT
TRBD1 | TRBJ2-1 | TRBV5-4 | . | CASSKDRGSWNEQFF | TGTGCCAGCAGCAAAGACAGGGGGTCCTGGAATGAGCAGTTCTTC
. | TRBJ2-5 | TRBV4-1 | . | CASSQGVTRGAETQYF | TGCGCCAGCAGCCAAGGGGTTACCAGGGGCGCGGAGACCCAGTACTTC
. | TRBJ2-1 | TRBV5-4 | many | CASSYERLSSYNEQFF | TGTGCCAGCAGCTACGAGCGGTTAAGCTCCTACAATGAGCAGTTCTTC
. | TRBJ2-1 | TRBV4-3 | . | CASSQDPDTLNEQFF | TGCGCCAGCAGCCAAGATCCCGATACTCTCAATGAGCAGTTCTTC
. | TRBJ2-1 | TRBV12-3/TRBV12-4 | many | CASRLTGGLANEQFF | TGTGCCAGCCGACTGACAGGGGGACTAGCAAATGAGCAGTTCTTC
. | TRBJ1-3 | TRBV3-1 | . | CASSQLAGVGNTIYF | TGTGCCAGCAGCCAACTGGCAGGGGTTGGAAACACCATATATTTT
TRBD1 | TRBJ2-4 | TRBV6-2/TRBV6-3 | many | CASRRGQSLAKNIQYF | TGTGCCAGCAGGAGGGGACAGTCTTTAGCCAAAAACATTCAGTACTTC
TRBD2 | TRBJ2-7 | TRBV20-1 | many | CSARAPDRASGGNEQYF | TGCAGTGCTAGAGCCCCGGACCGGGCTAGCGGGGGTAACGAGCAGTACTTC
TRBD2 | TRBJ2-5 | TRBV4-2 | few | CASSQLLRTGGRKETQYF | TGTGCCAGCAGCCAACTTCTCAGAACGGGAGGGCGAAAGGAGACCCAGTACTTC
. | TRBJ2-1 | TRBV7-3 | . | CASSLRGRTEDYNEQFF | TGTGCCAGCAGCTTAAGGGGGCGGACAGAAGATTACAATGAGCAGTTCTTC
TRBD1 | TRBJ1-1 | TRBV4-2 | many | CASSQDPTGRGCFF | TGTGCCAGCAGCCAAGATCCGACAGGGAGAGGCTGTTTCTTT
TRBD2 | TRBJ2-1 | TRBV4-1 | many | CASSHPGGRNEQFF | TGCGCCAGCAGCCACCCGGGGGGGCGCAATGAGCAGTTCTTC